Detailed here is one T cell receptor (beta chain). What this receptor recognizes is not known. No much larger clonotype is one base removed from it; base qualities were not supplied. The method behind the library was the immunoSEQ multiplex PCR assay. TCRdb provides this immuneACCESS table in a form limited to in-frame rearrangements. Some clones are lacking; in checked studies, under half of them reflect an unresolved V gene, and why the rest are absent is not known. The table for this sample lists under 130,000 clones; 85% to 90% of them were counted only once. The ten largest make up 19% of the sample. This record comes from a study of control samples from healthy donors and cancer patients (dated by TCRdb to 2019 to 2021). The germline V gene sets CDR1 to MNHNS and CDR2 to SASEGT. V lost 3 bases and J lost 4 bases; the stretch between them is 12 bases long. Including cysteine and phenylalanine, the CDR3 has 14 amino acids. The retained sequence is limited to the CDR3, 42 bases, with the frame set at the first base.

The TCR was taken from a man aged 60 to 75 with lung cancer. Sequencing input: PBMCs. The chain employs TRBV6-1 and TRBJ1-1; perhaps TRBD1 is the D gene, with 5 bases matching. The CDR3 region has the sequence CASSEMGRATEAFF. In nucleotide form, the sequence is TGTGCCAGCAGTGAGATGGGACGTGCCACTGAAGCTTTCTTT.